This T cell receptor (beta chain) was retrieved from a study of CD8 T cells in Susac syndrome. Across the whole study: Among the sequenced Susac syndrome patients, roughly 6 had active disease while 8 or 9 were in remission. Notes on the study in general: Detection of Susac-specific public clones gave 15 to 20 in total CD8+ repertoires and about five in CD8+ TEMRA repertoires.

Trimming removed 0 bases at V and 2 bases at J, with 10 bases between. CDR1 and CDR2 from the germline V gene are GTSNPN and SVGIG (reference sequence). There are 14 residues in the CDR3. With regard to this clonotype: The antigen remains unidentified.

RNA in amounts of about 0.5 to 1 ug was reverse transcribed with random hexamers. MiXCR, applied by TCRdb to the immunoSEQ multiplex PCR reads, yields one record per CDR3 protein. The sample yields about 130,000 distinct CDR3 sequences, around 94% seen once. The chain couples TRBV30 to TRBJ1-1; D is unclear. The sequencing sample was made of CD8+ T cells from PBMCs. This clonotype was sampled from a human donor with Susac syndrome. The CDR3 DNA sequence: TGTGCCTGGAGTGTGGGCCGCGGAAACACTGAAGCTTTCTTT. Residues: CAWSVGRGNTEAFF. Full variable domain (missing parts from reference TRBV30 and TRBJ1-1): SQTIHQWPATLVQPVGSPLSLECTVEGTSNPNLYWYRQAAGRGLQLLFYSVGIGQISSEVPQNLSASRPQDRQFILSSKKLLLSDSGFYLCAWSVGRGNTEAFFGQGTRLTVV.